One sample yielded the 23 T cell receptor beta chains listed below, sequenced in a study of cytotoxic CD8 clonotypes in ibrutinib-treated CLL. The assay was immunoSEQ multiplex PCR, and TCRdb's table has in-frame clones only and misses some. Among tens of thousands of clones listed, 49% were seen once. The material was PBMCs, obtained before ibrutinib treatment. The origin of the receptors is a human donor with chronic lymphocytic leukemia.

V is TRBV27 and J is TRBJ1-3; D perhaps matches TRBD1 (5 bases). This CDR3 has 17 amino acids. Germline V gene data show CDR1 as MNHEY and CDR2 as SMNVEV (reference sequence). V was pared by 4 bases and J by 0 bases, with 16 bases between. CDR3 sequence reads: CASSSGGRESSGNTIYF. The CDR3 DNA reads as TGTGCCAGCAGTTCTGGGGGACGGGAGAGCTCTGGAAACACCATATATTTT.

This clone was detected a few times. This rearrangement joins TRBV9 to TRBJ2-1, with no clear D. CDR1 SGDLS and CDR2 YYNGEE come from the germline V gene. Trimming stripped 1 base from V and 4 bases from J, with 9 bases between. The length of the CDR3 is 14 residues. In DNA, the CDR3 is TGTGCCAGCAGCGTACAGACGAGTTACAATGAGCAGTTCTTC. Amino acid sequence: CASSVQTSYNEQFF.

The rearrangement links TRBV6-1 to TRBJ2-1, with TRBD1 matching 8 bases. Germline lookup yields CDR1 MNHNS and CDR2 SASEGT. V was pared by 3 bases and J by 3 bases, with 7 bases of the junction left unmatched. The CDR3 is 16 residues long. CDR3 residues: CASSDLGQAIYNEQFF. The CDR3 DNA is TGTGCCAGCAGTGACCTGGGACAGGCTATCTACAATGAGCAGTTCTTC.

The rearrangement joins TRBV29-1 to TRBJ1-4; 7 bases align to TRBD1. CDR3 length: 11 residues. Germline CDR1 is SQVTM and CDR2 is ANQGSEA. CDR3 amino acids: CMGTVNEKLFF. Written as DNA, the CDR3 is TGCATGGGGACAGTCAATGAAAAACTGTTTTTT.

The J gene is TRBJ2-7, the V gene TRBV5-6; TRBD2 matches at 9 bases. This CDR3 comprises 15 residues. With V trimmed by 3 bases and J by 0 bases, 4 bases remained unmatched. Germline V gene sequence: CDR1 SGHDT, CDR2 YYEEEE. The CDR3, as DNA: TGTGCCAGCAGCTCGAGCGGGGGGTACTCCTACGAGCAGTACTTC. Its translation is CASSSSGGYSYEQYF.

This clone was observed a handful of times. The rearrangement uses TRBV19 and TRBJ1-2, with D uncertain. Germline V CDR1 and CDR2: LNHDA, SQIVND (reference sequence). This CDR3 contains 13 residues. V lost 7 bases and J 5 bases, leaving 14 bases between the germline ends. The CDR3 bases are TGTGCCAGTATCGACATCGCAGGTTATGGCTACACCTTC. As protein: CASIDIAGYGYTF.

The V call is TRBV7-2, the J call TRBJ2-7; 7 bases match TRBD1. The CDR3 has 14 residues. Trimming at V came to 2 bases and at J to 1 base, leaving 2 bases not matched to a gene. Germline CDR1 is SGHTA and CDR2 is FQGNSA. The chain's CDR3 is CASSLNRGSYEQYF. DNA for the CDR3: TGTGCCAGCAGCTTAAACAGGGGTTCCTACGAGCAGTACTTC.

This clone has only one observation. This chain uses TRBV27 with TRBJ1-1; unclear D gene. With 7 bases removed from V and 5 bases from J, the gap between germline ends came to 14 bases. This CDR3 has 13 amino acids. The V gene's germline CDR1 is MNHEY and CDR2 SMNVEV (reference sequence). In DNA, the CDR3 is TGTGCCAGCATGCGGGGATTTGGAACTGAAGCTTTCTTT. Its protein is CASMRGFGTEAFF.

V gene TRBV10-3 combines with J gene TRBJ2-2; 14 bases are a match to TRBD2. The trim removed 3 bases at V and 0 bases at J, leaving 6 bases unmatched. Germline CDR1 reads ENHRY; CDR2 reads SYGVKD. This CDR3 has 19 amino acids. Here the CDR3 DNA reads TGTGCCATCAGTGACCCCGGACTAGCGGGGGGTCCGAACACCGGGGAGCTGTTTTTT. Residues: CAISDPGLAGGPNTGELFF.

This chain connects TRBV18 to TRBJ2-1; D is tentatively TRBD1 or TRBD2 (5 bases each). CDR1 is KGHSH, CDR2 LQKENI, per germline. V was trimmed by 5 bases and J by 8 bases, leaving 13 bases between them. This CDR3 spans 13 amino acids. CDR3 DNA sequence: TGTGCCAGCTCAACAGGCGAGAGGGATGAGCAGTTCTTC. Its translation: CASSTGERDEQFF.

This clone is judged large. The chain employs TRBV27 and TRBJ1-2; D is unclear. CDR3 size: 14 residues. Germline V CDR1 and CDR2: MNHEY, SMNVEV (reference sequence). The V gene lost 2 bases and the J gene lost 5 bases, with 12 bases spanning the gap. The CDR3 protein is CASSLGPGKYGYTF. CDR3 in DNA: TGTGCCAGCAGTTTAGGCCCAGGAAAGTATGGCTACACCTTC.

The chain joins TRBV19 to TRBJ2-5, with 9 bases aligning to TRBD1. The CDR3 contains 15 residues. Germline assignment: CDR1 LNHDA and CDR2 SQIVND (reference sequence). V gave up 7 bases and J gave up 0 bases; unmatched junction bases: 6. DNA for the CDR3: TGTGCCAGTATTGGGACAGGGAAAAACCAAGAGACCCAGTACTTC. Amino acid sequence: CASIGTGKNQETQYF.

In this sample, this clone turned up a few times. In nucleotides, the CDR3 is TGTGCCAGCAGAGAGCAGGGGGCGACAGATACGCAGTATTTT. This translates into CASREQGATDTQYF. The genes are TRBV27 and TRBJ2-3, with TRBD1 matching 8 bases. This CDR3 is 14 amino acids long. Germline CDR1 reads MNHEY; CDR2 reads SMNVEV (reference sequence). Trimming cost V 6 bases and J 3 bases; bases outside gene matches: 5.

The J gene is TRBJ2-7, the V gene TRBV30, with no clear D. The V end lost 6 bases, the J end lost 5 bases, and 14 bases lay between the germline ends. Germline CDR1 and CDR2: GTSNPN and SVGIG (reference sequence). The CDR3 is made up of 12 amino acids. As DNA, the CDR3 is TGTGCCTGCACCCTCTCTGGTCACGAGCAGTACTTC. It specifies CACTLSGHEQYF.

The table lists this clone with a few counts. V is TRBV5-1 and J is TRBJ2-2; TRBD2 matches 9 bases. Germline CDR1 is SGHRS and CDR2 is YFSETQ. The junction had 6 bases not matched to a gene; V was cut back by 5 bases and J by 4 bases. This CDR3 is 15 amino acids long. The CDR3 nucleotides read TGCGCCAGCAGTTCCAGCGGGGGGACCACCGGGGAGCTGTTTTTT. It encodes CASSSSGGTTGELFF. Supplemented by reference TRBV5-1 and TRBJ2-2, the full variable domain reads KAGVTQTPRYLIKTRGQQVTLSCSPISGHRSVSWYQQTPGQGLQFLFEYFSETQRNKGNFPGRFSGRQFSNSRSEMNVSTLELGDSALYLCASSSSGGTTGELFFGEGSRLTVL.

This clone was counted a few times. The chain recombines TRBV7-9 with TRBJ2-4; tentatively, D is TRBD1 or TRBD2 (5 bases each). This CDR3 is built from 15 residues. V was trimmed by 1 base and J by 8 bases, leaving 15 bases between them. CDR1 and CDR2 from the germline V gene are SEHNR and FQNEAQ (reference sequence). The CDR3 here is CASSLGPQGADIQYF. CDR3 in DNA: TGTGCCAGCAGCTTAGGTCCGCAGGGAGCAGACATTCAGTACTTC.

The CDR3 here is CASSDRGGGTDTQYF. DNA of the CDR3: TGTGCCAGCAGTGACAGGGGAGGGGGCACAGATACGCAGTATTTT. The rearrangement links TRBV25-1 to TRBJ2-3, with D perhaps TRBD2 (7 bases). The CDR3 has 15 residues. Per germline, CDR1 MGHDK and CDR2 SYGVNS. Between the trimmed V and J ends, which lost 3 bases and 1 base, there was a span of 11 bases.

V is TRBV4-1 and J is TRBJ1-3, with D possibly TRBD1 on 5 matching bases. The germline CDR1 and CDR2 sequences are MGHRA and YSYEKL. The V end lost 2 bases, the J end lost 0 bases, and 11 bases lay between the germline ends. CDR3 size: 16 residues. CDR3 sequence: CASSQNRLHSGNTIYF. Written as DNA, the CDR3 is TGCGCCAGCAGCCAAAACAGGTTACACTCTGGAAACACCATATATTTT.

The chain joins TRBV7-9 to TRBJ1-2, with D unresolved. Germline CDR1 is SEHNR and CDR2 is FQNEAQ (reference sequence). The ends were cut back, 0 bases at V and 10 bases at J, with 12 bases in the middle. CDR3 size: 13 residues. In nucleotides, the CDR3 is TGTGCCAGCAGCTTAGCGATGGCGGGCGACTACACCTTC. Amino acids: CASSLAMAGDYTF.

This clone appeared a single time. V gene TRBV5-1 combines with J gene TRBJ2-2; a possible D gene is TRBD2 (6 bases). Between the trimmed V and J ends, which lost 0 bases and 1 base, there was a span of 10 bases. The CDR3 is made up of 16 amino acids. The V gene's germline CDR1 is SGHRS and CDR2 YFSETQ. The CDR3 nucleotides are TGCGCCAGCAGCTTGGAAGGGACTCAGAACACCGGGGAGCTGTTTTTT. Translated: CASSLEGTQNTGELFF. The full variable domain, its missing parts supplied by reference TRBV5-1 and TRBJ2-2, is KAGVTQTPRYLIKTRGQQVTLSCSPISGHRSVSWYQQTPGQGLQFLFEYFSETQRNKGNFPGRFSGRQFSNSRSEMNVSTLELGDSALYLCASSLEGTQNTGELFFGEGSRLTVL.

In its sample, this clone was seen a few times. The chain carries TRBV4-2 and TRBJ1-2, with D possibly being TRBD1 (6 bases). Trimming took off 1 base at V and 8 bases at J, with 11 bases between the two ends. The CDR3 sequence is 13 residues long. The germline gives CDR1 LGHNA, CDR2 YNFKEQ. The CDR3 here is CASSQGEGGGYTF. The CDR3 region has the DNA TGTGCCAGCAGCCAAGGGGAGGGGGGAGGCTACACCTTC.

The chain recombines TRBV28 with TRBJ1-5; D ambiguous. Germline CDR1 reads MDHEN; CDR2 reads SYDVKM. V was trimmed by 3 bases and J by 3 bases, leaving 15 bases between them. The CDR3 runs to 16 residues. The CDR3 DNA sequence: TGTGCCAGCAGTTTTCGGACCACCCTAACCAATCAGCCCCAGCATTTT. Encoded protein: CASSFRTTLTNQPQHF. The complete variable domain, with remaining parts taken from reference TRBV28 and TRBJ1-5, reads DVKVTQSSRYLVKRTGEKVFLECVQDMDHENMFWYRQDPGLGLRLIYFSYDVKMKEKGDIPEGYSVSREKKERFSLILESASTNQTSMYLCASSFRTTLTNQPQHFGDGTRLSIL.

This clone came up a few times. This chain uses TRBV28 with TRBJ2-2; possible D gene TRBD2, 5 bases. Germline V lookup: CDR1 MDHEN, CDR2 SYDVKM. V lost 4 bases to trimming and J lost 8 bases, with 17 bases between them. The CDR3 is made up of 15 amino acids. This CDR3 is CASSSGTHWRGELFF. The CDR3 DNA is TGTGCCAGCAGTTCGGGAACCCACTGGAGGGGGGAGCTGTTTTTT.